This T cell receptor beta chain appears in the sequencing data of a study of shared clonotypes between healthy human individuals. Healthy HIV-negative adults without recent acute infections or vaccinations served as donors. Every contributor of samples was a Caucasian grown-up residing in Nashville, Tennessee. Bulk PBMC genomic DNA spanned ten immunoSEQ deep plates. TCRdb's table, derived via immunoSEQ multiplex PCR, lists solely in-frame clones and lacks some. The sample yields about 470,000 clones, 75% to 85% seen once. CDR1 and CDR2 from the germline V gene are MNHNY and SVGAGI (reference sequence). V gave up 8 bases and J gave up 2 bases, with 17 bases separating them. This CDR3 contains 15 residues.

This TCR came from a middle-aged woman in good health. Some clones in this sample may be carry-over from other donors' samples. The sequencing sample was made of PBMCs. The chain links TRBV6-6 to TRBJ2-3, with D possibly being TRBD2 (6 bases). The CDR3 sequence: CASFRTGAITDTQYF. The CDR3 DNA is TGTGCCAGCTTTCGAACGGGAGCCATCACAGATACGCAGTATTTT.